This T cell receptor (beta chain) was profiled in a study of OX40 agonist ivuxolimab in advanced cancers. Across the whole study: Participants, 75% to 90% male, averaged approximately 60 years of age, ranging from 23 to 79. Earlier anti-PD-1, anti-PD-L1 or anti-CTLA-4 therapy was permitted; 40% had received some.

There are 15 residues in the CDR3. V was cut by 2 bases and J by 4 bases, with 12 bases left in between. Per the germline V gene, CDR1 is MNHNS and CDR2 is SASEGT. Whole-study findings and limits: The CD4+ and CD8+ T cells in the blood had expanded clonally by week 6 at 0.1 to 3.0 mg/kg. Expanded peripheral T cell antigen specificity was not determined.

Produced via immunoSEQ multiplex PCR; TCRdb's table is partial and in-frame only. The sample lists about 73,000 clones, 88% occurring once. As regards this clone: Its antigen is currently unknown.

This sequence joins TRBV6-1 and TRBJ2-1; D ambiguous. Sample: CD4+ or CD8+ T cells sorted from blood, taken in a trial of the OX40 agonist ivuxolimab. The clonotype comes from an adult with an advanced solid tumor such as melanoma, head and neck, liver or kidney cancer. CDR3 sequence (DNA): TGTGCCAGCAGTGAAAACCCCTTAGGGTACAATGAGCAGTTCTTC. It codes for CASSENPLGYNEQFF.